This is a list of T cell receptor beta chains from one sample in a study of CXCR3-negative and CXCR3-positive naive CD8 T cells. TCRdb re-called the 5' RACE reads and gives one entry per CDR3 protein, without DNA. This table holds about 63,000 distinct CDR3 sequences. Source material: naive CXCR3+ CD8+ T cells from blood. These receptors were collected from a human donor in good health. Some clones in this sample may be carry-over from other donors' samples. Each CDR3 is given with its conserved first and last residue. A row's size may be missing; if present it is once, few, many or a size class.

CDR3 length,clone size,J gene,V gene,CDR3 protein
15,-,TRBJ1-2,TRBV12-3/TRBV12-4,CASTTMLEALYGYTF
13,-,TRBJ2-7,TRBV29-1,CSAEGPVREEQYF
14,-,TRBJ2-5,TRBV7-2,CASSLRTERETQYF
16,-,TRBJ2-2,TRBV20-1,CSARDQGRGDTGELFF
11,-,TRBJ2-7,TRBV29-1,CSVEDTSEQYF
13,-,TRBJ2-7,TRBV30,CAWSFGHSSEQYF
15,-,TRBJ2-3,TRBV21-1,CASSKMPWSTDTQYF
16,-,TRBJ2-1,TRBV7-9,CASSFRDLNSYNEQFF
13,-,TRBJ2-5,TRBV20-1,CSARIWGGETQYF
13,-,TRBJ2-7,TRBV6-5,CASSTWASYEQYF
15,-,TRBJ1-2,TRBV4-1,CASSAMRDPNYGYTF
13,-,TRBJ2-3,TRBV20-1,CSARDYKTDTQYF
17,-,TRBJ2-1,TRBV12-3/TRBV12-4,CASSLVFASGGYNEQFF
18,-,TRBJ2-7,TRBV7-9,CASSLEGLRPLGSYEQYF
16,-,TRBJ2-1,TRBV29-1,CSVEPPSRSSYNEQFF
15,-,TRBJ2-1,TRBV30,CAWSVVGLGSNEQFF
15,medium-sized,TRBJ2-1,TRBV7-9,CASSPRLAHDNEQFF
13,-,TRBJ2-2,TRBV29-1,CSVGVQNTGELFF
14,-,TRBJ1-1,TRBV13,CASSTGRGVTEAFF
14,-,TRBJ2-2,TRBV6-1,CASPGTLNTGELFF
15,-,TRBJ2-7,TRBV14,CASSSVGRVPYEQYF
11,-,TRBJ2-7,TRBV23-1,CAGEEYYEQYF
13,-,TRBJ2-5,TRBV29-1,CSVDKGIQETQYF
11,-,TRBJ1-1,TRBV29-1,CSVEINTEAFF
15,-,TRBJ2-5,TRBV7-9,CASSFPRGREETQYF
12,-,TRBJ1-1,TRBV7-9,CASGTGSTEAFF
13,-,TRBJ2-7,TRBV5-5,CASSLWRDYEQYF
17,-,TRBJ2-3,TRBV14,CASSLGTGRILPDTQYF
13,-,TRBJ1-3,TRBV7-6,CASSSSSGNTIYF
15,-,TRBJ2-5,TRBV4-3,CASSQERVLQETQYF
16,-,TRBJ2-1,TRBV5-1,CASSSLAGGLYNEQFF
14,-,TRBJ2-5,TRBV29-1,CSVVLAGEQETQYF
16,-,TRBJ2-1,TRBV15,CATSRDEGSSYNEQFF
15,-,TRBJ2-3,TRBV20-1,CSASVLFGSTDTQYF
14,-,TRBJ1-1,TRBV5-1,CASSENRVYTEAFF
15,-,TRBJ2-7,TRBV11-3,CASSSRGTGAYEQYF
15,-,TRBJ2-3,TRBV29-1,CSVEDPNRVSDTQYF
13,-,TRBJ2-7,TRBV2,CASRGVGSYEQYF
11,-,TRBJ1-1,TRBV28,CASSFHTEAFF
14,-,TRBJ1-1,TRBV20-1,CSAIHGESNTEAFF
13,-,TRBJ2-7,TRBV29-1,CSVVTDSSYEQYF
16,-,TRBJ2-3,TRBV7-9,CASSPQEGTGTDTQYF
16,-,TRBJ2-1,TRBV18,CASSPPTGSSYNEQFF
18,-,TRBJ2-7,TRBV5-1,CASSSLGETGTATYEQYF
15,-,TRBJ1-1,TRBV12-3/TRBV12-4,CASRYSGTPNTEAFF
14,-,TRBJ1-6,TRBV7-9,CASSPGQSNSPLHF
11,-,TRBJ1-1,TRBV29-1,CSVVLLAEAFF
14,-,TRBJ2-7,TRBV12-3/TRBV12-4,CASSPSGLTYEQYF
18,-,TRBJ2-1,TRBV23-1,CASSQLVRRDRGDNEQFF
12,-,TRBJ1-1,TRBV6-2/TRBV6-3,CASSYEGTEAFF
15,-,TRBJ2-5,TRBV29-1,CSVDRLLGGQETQYF
12,-,TRBJ2-7,TRBV7-2,CASSLAWNEQYF
12,-,TRBJ1-6,TRBV10-2,CASGDWDSPLHF
13,-,TRBJ2-7,TRBV5-1,CASSIGTDYEQYF
13,-,TRBJ2-2,TRBV6-6,CASSYVYTGELFF
15,-,TRBJ1-1,TRBV4-3,CASSQDRGAGTEAFF
14,-,TRBJ1-5,TRBV19,CASSEIQGSQPQHF
16,-,TRBJ2-1,TRBV7-9,CASSLATSGPYNEQFF
13,-,TRBJ1-2,TRBV29-1,CSVRRAENYGYTF
18,-,TRBJ1-6,TRBV13,CASSLGEGKPNSISPLHF